The clone carrying this TCR beta chain was detected many times. The CDR3 length is 10 residues. Germline CDR1 and CDR2: SNHLY and FYNNEI. The ends were cut back, 1 base at V and 10 bases at J, with 3 bases in the middle. These data originate in a study of T cells in Graves' hyperthyroidism and ophthalmopathy. Amplified TCR beta CDR3 regions came from RNA transcripts. First-round RT-PCR targeting the TCR CDR3 was performed with the HTBI primer set. TCRdb analysed the multiplex PCR reads with MiXCR anew, one entry per CDR3 protein. The table lists some 770,000 distinct CDR3 sequences, over 15% of them singletons.

The specimen was blood. The TCR was taken from a man younger than 35 with Graves' hyperthyroidism. The chain is built from TRBV2 and TRBJ2-3; D remains unclear. The CDR3, as DNA: TGTGCCAGCAGTGAAGGGCCGCAGTATTTT. It yields the protein CASSEGPQYF.